Listed here are 10 T cell receptor beta chains from one sample, sequenced in a study of shared clonotypes between healthy human individuals. TCRdb's copy holds only in-frame clones and misses some; the assay was immunoSEQ multiplex PCR. The sample comprises about 1.9 million clones, over 85% of which are singletons, and more than 1.5% rests with the top ten. The naive CD8 subset, CD45RO-negative cells positively selected for CCR7, excluded terminally differentiated effector memory CD45RA+ cells. What was sequenced was naive CD8+ T cells from PBMCs. The source of these receptors is a man between 18 and 29 years old in good health. Some clones in this sample may be carry-over from other donors' samples.

This rearrangement joins TRBV11-2 to TRBJ2-1; TRBD2 is a possible D gene (6 bases). Germline V gene lookup returns CDR1 SGHAT and CDR2 FQNNGV. The CDR3 is 14 amino acids. V dropped 1 base and J dropped 8 bases, with 12 bases sitting between them. CDR3 protein: CASSLVGGSYEQFF. DNA of the CDR3: TGTGCCAGCAGCTTAGTCGGGGGTTCTTATGAGCAGTTCTTC.

The V gene is TRBV6-1, the J gene TRBJ2-7; the match to TRBD2 covers 7 bases. This CDR3 contains 14 residues. Unmatched junction bases numbered 8, after V lost 5 bases and J lost 4 bases. The germline gives CDR1 MNHNS, CDR2 SASEGT. The CDR3 loop is CASSPEGGPYEQYF. For the CDR3, the DNA is TGTGCCAGCAGTCCCGAGGGAGGGCCTTACGAGCAGTACTTC.

The V and J genes are TRBV9 and TRBJ2-7; 7 bases are a match to TRBD1. V shed 0 bases and J 1 base; nucleotides not matched to a gene: 7. CDR1 and CDR2 (germline): SGDLS, YYNGEE. This CDR3 has 16 residues. CDR3 coding DNA: TGTGCCAGCAGCGTAGCTACTGAGGGGGCATCCTACGAGCAGTACTTC. Translated, it gives CASSVATEGASYEQYF.

The chain couples TRBV10-2 to TRBJ2-1; D assignment may be TRBD1 or TRBD2 (5 bases each). The germline V gene has CDR1 WSHSY and CDR2 SAAADI. V was clipped by 0 bases and J by 2 bases, with 8 bases between them. The CDR3 runs 15 residues. CDR3 region: CASSESGVPYNEQFF. DNA for the CDR3: TGCGCCAGCAGTGAGTCGGGGGTCCCCTACAATGAGCAGTTCTTC.

This clone appeared once. The chain recombines TRBV9 with TRBJ2-2; D gene uncertain. Germline CDR1 reads SGDLS; CDR2 reads YYNGEE. The CDR3 spans 17 residues. The ends were cut back, 2 bases at V and 2 bases at J, with 16 bases in the middle. CDR3 loop: CASSVGWAQLNTGELFF. CDR3 nucleotides: TGTGCCAGCAGCGTTGGATGGGCGCAACTAAACACCGGGGAGCTGTTTTTT. The full variable domain, rest sourced from reference TRBV9 and TRBJ2-2, is DSGVTQTPKHLITATGQRVTLRCSPRSGDLSVYWYQQSLDQGLQFLIQYYNGEERAKGNILERFSAQQFPDLHSELNLSSLELGDSALYFCASSVGWAQLNTGELFFGEGSRLTVL.

The chain recombines TRBV28 with TRBJ1-2; no reliable D call. Germline V gene data show CDR1 as MDHEN and CDR2 as SYDVKM. The CDR3 loop spans 13 amino acids. The V and J ends lost 3 bases and 6 bases respectively, with 11 bases between them. The DNA of the CDR3 is TGTGCCAGCAGTTTGTCAGCCCTTGATGGCTACACCTTC. Protein sequence: CASSLSALDGYTF.

The chain couples TRBV18 to TRBJ1-4; D is possibly TRBD1 (6 bases). Germline lookup yields CDR1 KGHSH and CDR2 LQKENI. This CDR3 is 16 amino acids long. Trimming shortened V by 5 bases and J by 2 bases, and 15 bases separated the two germline ends. CDR3 DNA sequence: TGTGCCAGCTCATCTCTACTCACAGGGACTAATGAAAAACTGTTTTTT. It translates to CASSSLLTGTNEKLFF.

Notes on this clone: This CDR3 is also generated by other DNA sequences in the sample. This chain joins TRBV14 and TRBJ2-1, with D uncertain. In germline, CDR1 is SGHDN, CDR2 FVKESK. Trimming left V 3 bases short and J 5 bases short, with 5 bases between. The CDR3 is made up of 12 amino acids. The CDR3 DNA reads as TGTGCCAGCAGCCAGGAGAACAATGAGCAGTTCTTC. Its protein is CASSQENNEQFF.

This chain joins TRBV4-1 and TRBJ1-2; 7 bases fit TRBD1. Germline CDR1 MGHRA, CDR2 YSYEKL. With V trimmed by 4 bases and J by 4 bases, 9 bases remained unmatched. This CDR3 has 15 residues. The CDR3 DNA sequence: TGCGCCAGCAGCCTTCGGGACAGCGGGACCTATGGCTACACCTTC. Protein product: CASSLRDSGTYGYTF.

V usage is TRBV7-9 and J usage is TRBJ2-1, with D perhaps being TRBD1 or TRBD2 (6 bases each). CDR1 is SEHNR, CDR2 FQNEAQ, per germline (reference sequence). The CDR3 spans 17 residues. The germline V and J ends were trimmed by 5 bases and 1 base, with 18 bases remaining between them. The CDR3 protein is CASSPQNRRGSYNEQFF. DNA of the CDR3: TGTGCCAGCAGCCCGCAAAACAGGAGGGGGTCCTACAATGAGCAGTTCTTC. The whole variable domain, remainder taken from reference TRBV7-9 and TRBJ2-1, is DTGVSQNPRHKITKRGQNVTFRCDPISEHNRLYWYRQTLGQGPEFLTYFQNEAQLEKSRLLSDRFSAERPKGSFSTLEIQRTEQGDSAMYLCASSPQNRRGSYNEQFFGPGTRLTVL.